Shown below are 20 T cell receptor beta chains from a single sample sequenced in a study of blood T cell repertoires in COVID-19. The assay was immunoSEQ multiplex PCR, and TCRdb's table has in-frame clones only and misses some. The data hold about 270,000 clones, with about 89% observed a single time. The sample consisted of peripheral blood. The receptors originated from a man aged 50-59 years with acute or convalescent COVID-19.

V usage is TRBV14 and J usage is TRBJ1-1, with D maybe TRBD1 (5 bases). Germline CDR1 SGHDN, CDR2 FVKESK. The CDR3 is 16 residues long. V lost 5 bases and J lost 4, with 20 bases in between. The CDR3 here is CASSYIPGGWSTEAFF. The DNA for the CDR3 is TGTGCCAGCAGCTACATCCCCGGGGGTTGGAGCACTGAAGCTTTCTTT.

This clone was seen once. V usage is TRBV29-1 and J usage is TRBJ1-2; possibly TRBD1 for D (6 bases). V lost 3 bases, J lost 3 bases, and 14 bases lay in between. The CDR3 spans 14 residues. The V gene's germline CDR1 is SQVTM and CDR2 ANQGSEA. The CDR3 loop is CSVEFVDSYYGYTF. The CDR3 DNA reads as TGCAGCGTTGAGTTCGTGGACAGCTACTATGGCTACACCTTC.

V and J are TRBV5-1 and TRBJ2-7, with D possibly being TRBD1 (6 bases). CDR1 and CDR2 from the germline V gene are SGHRS and YFSETQ. This CDR3 contains 12 residues. The V and J ends lost 4 bases and 6 bases respectively, with 11 bases between them. The CDR3, as DNA: TGCGCCAGCAGCCCGGACAGCGTCGAGCAGTACTTC. Its translation: CASSPDSVEQYF.

V usage is TRBV10-2 and J usage is TRBJ1-5; D unclear. The germline V gene encodes CDR1 WSHSY and CDR2 SAAADI. Trimming stripped 3 bases from V and 0 bases from J, with 9 bases between. This CDR3 is built from 15 residues. CDR3 amino acids: CASSDGSYSNQPQHF. The CDR3 coding sequence is TGCGCCAGCAGTGACGGGTCATATAGCAATCAGCCCCAGCATTTT.

This chain links TRBV2 with TRBJ1-3; TRBD1 might be the D (6 bases). The V and J ends lost 6 bases and 1 base respectively, with 7 bases between them. CDR1 is SNHLY, CDR2 FYNNEI, per germline. The CDR3 spans 13 residues. CDR3 sequence reads: CASSGQSGNTIYF. The CDR3 region has the DNA TGTGCCAGCAGCGGACAGTCTGGAAACACCATATATTTT.

This chain links TRBV5-1 with TRBJ2-5; possibly TRBD1 for D (5 bases). The V end lost 1 base, the J end lost 2 bases, and 12 bases lay between the germline ends. Per the germline V gene, CDR1 is SGHRS and CDR2 is YFSETQ. The CDR3 sequence is 15 residues long. DNA for the CDR3: TGCGCCAGCAGCTTGCGCGGACAATTTCAAGAGACCCAGTACTTC. It yields the protein CASSLRGQFQETQYF.

The chain recombines TRBV3-1 (or the pseudogene TRBV3-2) with TRBJ2-7; the match to TRBD1 covers 9 bases. The V gene end was trimmed by 2 bases and the J gene end by 5 bases; junction bases not matched to a gene: 7. Per germline, CDR1 LGHDT and CDR2 YNNKEL (reference sequence). The CDR3 has 15 residues. CDR3 sequence (DNA): TGTGCCAGCAGCCAATGGGACAGGGTATCCCACGAGCAGTACTTC. Protein sequence: CASSQWDRVSHEQYF.

The rearrangement joins TRBV3-1 (or the pseudogene TRBV3-2) to TRBJ1-2; 7 nucleotides agree with TRBD1. The V gene's germline CDR1 is LGHDT and CDR2 YNNKEL (reference sequence). The CDR3 has 14 residues. With 3 bases clipped from V and 8 bases from J, the junction kept 9 bases outside the gene matches. DNA for the CDR3: TGTGCCAGCAGCCACGAGACAGGGACGGGAGGCTACACCTTC. This translates into CASSHETGTGGYTF.

The rearrangement uses TRBV5-1 and TRBJ2-5, with TRBD2 matching over 11 bases. The germline gives CDR1 SGHRS, CDR2 YFSETQ. This CDR3 region has 16 residues. Trimming cost V 4 bases and J 6 bases; bases outside gene matches: 11. The CDR3 spells CASSLPTSGAAQTQYF. DNA for the CDR3: TGCGCCAGCAGCCTGCCGACTAGCGGGGCTGCGCAGACCCAGTACTTC.

The chain uses TRBV5-1 and TRBJ2-1; 7 bases map to TRBD1. The length of the CDR3 is 14 residues. The germline CDR1 and CDR2 sequences are SGHRS and YFSETQ. The J segment lost 3 bases and the V segment lost 4 bases, leaving 4 bases of the junction unmatched. CDR3 coding DNA: TGCGCCAGCAGCGTCGGGACAGACTACAATGAGCAGTTCTTC. It translates to CASSVGTDYNEQFF.

In DNA, the CDR3 is TGTGCCAGCAGCTTAAATCCGGGACAGCGAAACACTGAAGCTTTCTTT. Its protein product is CASSLNPGQRNTEAFF. This chain connects TRBV5-4 to TRBJ1-1, with 7 nucleotides matching TRBD1. Germline V gene sequence: CDR1 SGHNT, CDR2 YYREEE (reference sequence). The junction had 9 bases not matched to a gene; V was cut back by 2 bases and J by 2 bases. CDR3 length: 16 amino acids.

Many counts were recorded for this clone. The rearrangement links TRBV19 to TRBJ1-4; D possibly corresponds to TRBD1 (5 bases). Trimming took off 7 bases at V and 7 bases at J, with 22 bases between the two ends. The CDR3 spans 16 residues. Germline V gives CDR1 LNHDA, CDR2 SQIVND (reference sequence). The CDR3 nucleotides are TGTGCCAGTAAGAGGGGTACGGGAGCCCGTACTGAAAAACTGTTTTTT. The encoded protein is CASKRGTGARTEKLFF.

Only one count was recorded for this clone. The chain combines TRBV4-1 with TRBJ1-4, with 7 positions matching TRBD1. Germline CDR1 is MGHRA and CDR2 is YSYEKL. This CDR3 region has 19 residues. The V and J ends lost 0 bases and 0 bases, in that order; junction bases with no gene match: 10. CDR3 DNA sequence: TGCGCCAGCAGCCAAGATCAGGGCAGGGGGATGACAACTAATGAAAAACTGTTTTTT. Translation: CASSQDQGRGMTTNEKLFF.

At least ten counts were recorded for this clone. V gene TRBV4-1 combines with J gene TRBJ1-1; 7 bases map to TRBD1. V lost 1 base to trimming and J lost 4 bases; unmatched junction nucleotides: 6. Germline V gives CDR1 MGHRA, CDR2 YSYEKL. The CDR3 consists of 15 residues. The CDR3 loop reads CASSQGYRGRTEAFF. The CDR3, as DNA: TGCGCCAGCAGCCAAGGATACAGGGGCCGCACTGAAGCTTTCTTT.

V and J are TRBV11-3 and TRBJ2-5; the D gene is possibly TRBD2 (5 bases). Germline CDR1 is SGHNT and CDR2 is YENEEA. V shed 5 bases and J shed 5 bases, with 24 bases lying between them. The CDR3 has 17 residues. The CDR3 DNA sequence: TGTGCCAGCAGCGACTTACCCCCCCCCGGGATCCCCGAGACCCAGTACTTC. Translation gives CASSDLPPPGIPETQYF.

The V gene is TRBV6-5, the J gene TRBJ1-1; D is undetermined. This CDR3 comprises 14 residues. Germline CDR1 MNHEY, CDR2 SVGAGI. V lost 6 bases to trimming and J lost 0 bases, with 11 bases between them. The CDR3 reads CASSSGGVNTEAFF. DNA for the CDR3: TGTGCCAGCAGCTCCGGCGGCGTGAACACTGAAGCTTTCTTT.

The genes are TRBV5-6 and TRBJ2-5, with D possibly being TRBD2 (6 bases). In germline, CDR1 is SGHDT, CDR2 YYEEEE. V lost 5 bases and J lost 5, with 16 bases in between. There are 14 residues in the CDR3. CDR3 DNA sequence: TGTGCCAGCAGTCAAGGCATTGGGAGGGAGACCCAGTACTTC. It is translated as CASSQGIGRETQYF.

The chain couples TRBV7-3 to TRBJ2-5, with 12 positions matching TRBD2. This CDR3 has 15 amino acids. Germline trimming cut 5 bases from V and 4 bases from J; bases unmatched to any gene: 5. CDR1 is SGHTA, CDR2 FQGTGA, per germline. The DNA for the CDR3 is TGTGCCAGCAGCGCCGGACTAGCGGGACGAGAGACCCAGTACTTC. Its translation is CASSAGLAGRETQYF.

The count of this clone is one. The chain couples TRBV19 to TRBJ2-2; 7 nucleotides line up with TRBD2. V lost 8 bases and J lost 7; bases outside the gene matches: 10. There are 14 residues in the CDR3. Germline CDR1 reads LNHDA; CDR2 reads SQIVND (reference sequence). CDR3 in DNA: TGTGCCAGTGCGAACGGGGAGGGAGGCGGGGAGCTGTTTTTT. It yields the protein CASANGEGGGELFF.

The chain carries TRBV7-3 and TRBJ2-2; TRBD1 agrees at 7 bases. Losses at the gene ends were 5 bases for V and 3 bases for J; bases not matched to a gene: 6. The CDR3 has 15 amino acids. Germline CDR1 and CDR2: SGHTA and FQGTGA. CDR3 region: CASSKTGLDTGELFF. CDR3 nucleotide sequence: TGTGCCAGCAGCAAGACAGGGTTGGACACCGGGGAGCTGTTTTTT.